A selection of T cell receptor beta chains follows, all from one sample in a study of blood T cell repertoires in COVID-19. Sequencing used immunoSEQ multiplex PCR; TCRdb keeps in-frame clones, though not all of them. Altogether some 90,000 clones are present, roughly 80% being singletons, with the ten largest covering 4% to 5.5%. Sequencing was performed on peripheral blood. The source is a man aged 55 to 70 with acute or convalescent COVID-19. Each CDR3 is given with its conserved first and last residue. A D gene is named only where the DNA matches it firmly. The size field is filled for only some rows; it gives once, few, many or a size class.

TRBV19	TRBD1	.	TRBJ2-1	TGTGCCAGTAGTGTCACAGGGGGGCCCTACAATGAGCAGTTCTTC	CASSVTGGPYNEQFF
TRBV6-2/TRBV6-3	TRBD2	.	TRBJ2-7	TGTGCCAGCAGTTACCTGCGGGGTAGCGGGAACTACGAGCAGTACTTC	CASSYLRGSGNYEQYF
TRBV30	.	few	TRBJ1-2	TGTGCCTGGAGCAGACAGGTCTACTATGGCTACACCTTC	CAWSRQVYYGYTF
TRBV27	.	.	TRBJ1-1	TGTGCCAGCAGTTTATGGGGACAAATGAACACTGAAGCTTTCTTT	CASSLWGQMNTEAFF
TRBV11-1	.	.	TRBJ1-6	TGTGCCAGCAGCTCCCGGACTCAACCTTATTCACCCCTCCACTTT	CASSSRTQPYSPLHF
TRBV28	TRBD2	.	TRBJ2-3	TGTGCCAGCAGGGGGTTGGGGGGGTTTACGCAGTATTTT	CASRGLGGFTQYF
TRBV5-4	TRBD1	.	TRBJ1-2	TGTGCCAGCAGCTTGGGGGGGACAGAAAACTATGGCTACACCTTC	CASSLGGTENYGYTF
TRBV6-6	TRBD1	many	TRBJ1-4	TGTGCCAGCAGTCGCGGGACAGGGGTATCAACTAATGAAAAACTGTTTTTT	CASSRGTGVSTNEKLFF
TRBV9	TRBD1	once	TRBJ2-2	TGTGCCAGCAGAGAAGGACAGGGGGCAATAGGGGAGCTGTTTTTT	CASREGQGAIGELFF
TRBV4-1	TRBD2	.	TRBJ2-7	TGCGCCAGCAATGTCGGGACTAGCGGGAGCTACTACGAGCAGTACTTC	CASNVGTSGSYYEQYF
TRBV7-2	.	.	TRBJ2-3	TGTGCCAGCAGCTTAGCGCTGAGAAATGCGGCAGATACGCAGTATTTT	CASSLALRNAADTQYF
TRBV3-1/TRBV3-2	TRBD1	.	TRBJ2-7	TGTGCCAGCAGCCCTCGGGACAGTGGCATTACCGGGCAGTACTTC	CASSPRDSGITGQYF
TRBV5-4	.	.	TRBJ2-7	TGTGCCAGCAGCTTGGTGGGGGCATCCTACGAGCAGTACTTC	CASSLVGASYEQYF
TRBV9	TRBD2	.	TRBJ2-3	TGTGCCAGCAGCGTAGTGGACGTGGTAGCGGGGAGCACAGATACGCAGTATTTT	CASSVVDVVAGSTDTQYF
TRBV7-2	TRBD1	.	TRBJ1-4	TGTGCCAGCAGCTTAGCCGGGACAGTGAATGAAAAACTGTTTTTT	CASSLAGTVNEKLFF
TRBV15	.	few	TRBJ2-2	TGTGCCACCAGCAGAGAGGGGCGCCCCACCGGGGAGCTGTTTTTT	CATSREGRPTGELFF
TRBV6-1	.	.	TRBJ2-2	TGTGCCAGCAGTGAAGGGTCTCGGGGCACCGGGGAGCTGTTTTTT	CASSEGSRGTGELFF
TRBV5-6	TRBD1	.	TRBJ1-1	TGTGCCAGCAGCTTGGGACAGGGGCGCGCTTTCTTT	CASSLGQGRAFF
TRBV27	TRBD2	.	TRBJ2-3	TGTGCCAGCAGTTTAATAGCGGGAGCCCCAGATACGCAGTATTTT	CASSLIAGAPDTQYF
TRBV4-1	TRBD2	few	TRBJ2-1	TGCGCCAGCAGCCAAGATGCGCTAGCGGGAGCACATGAGCAGTTCTTC	CASSQDALAGAHEQFF
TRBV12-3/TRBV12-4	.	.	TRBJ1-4	TGTGCCAGCGCTTCCCCGCGGGTTGAAAAACTGTTTTTT	CASASPRVEKLFF
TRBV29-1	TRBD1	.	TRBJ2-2	TGCAGCGTAAAAGAGCCGGGACAGGGGTCCGGGGAGCTGTTTTTT	CSVKEPGQGSGELFF
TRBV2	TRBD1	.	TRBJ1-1	TGTGCCAGCAAGAAACCGACAGGGGGTGGCACTGAAGCTTTCTTT	CASKKPTGGGTEAFF
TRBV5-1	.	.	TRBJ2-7	TGCGCCAGCAGCTTGTTGGTAGGACAGAGCTCCTACGAGCAGTACTTC	CASSLLVGQSSYEQYF
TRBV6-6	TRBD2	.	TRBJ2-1	TGTGCCAGCAGTCCTCAAACGTCCCCAAGGACTAGCTCCTACAATGAGCAGTTCTTC	CASSPQTSPRTSSYNEQFF
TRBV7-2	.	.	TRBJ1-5	TGTGCCAGCAGCTTAAATGGGGGGACGACGCCCCAGCATTTT	CASSLNGGTTPQHF
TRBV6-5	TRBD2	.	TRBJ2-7	TGTGCCAGCAGTTACCGTGGACTAGCGAACTCCTACGAGCAGTACTTC	CASSYRGLANSYEQYF
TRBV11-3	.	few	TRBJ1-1	TGTGCCAGCAGCTTAGGTGGTAGCAGGACAATGAACACTGAAGCTTTCTTT	CASSLGGSRTMNTEAFF
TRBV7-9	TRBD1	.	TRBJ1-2	TGTGCCAGCAGCCTGGACAGGACAAACGGCTACACCTTC	CASSLDRTNGYTF
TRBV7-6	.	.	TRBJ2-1	TGTGCCAGCAGCGTCACACAGAATCAGGAGCAGTTCTTC	CASSVTQNQEQFF
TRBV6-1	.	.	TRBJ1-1	TGTGCCAGCAGTGAAGGCGGTCGGTCGGCCGCGGGGGCTTTCTTT	CASSEGGRSAAGAFF
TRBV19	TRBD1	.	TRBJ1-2	TGTGCCAGCTGGGGGACAGGAGGCCGCTATGGCTACACCTTC	CASWGTGGRYGYTF
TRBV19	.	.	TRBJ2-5	TGTGCCAGTAGTATTTTCACGAGCGGACAAGAGACCCAGTACTTC	CASSIFTSGQETQYF
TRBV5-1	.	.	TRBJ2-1	TGCGCCAGCAGCTTGTCCGGGGGGCTCAATGAGCAGTTCTTC	CASSLSGGLNEQFF
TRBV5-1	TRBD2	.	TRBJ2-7	TGCGCCAGCAGCTTTGGACTAGCAAATACTTTGGGTGAGCAGTACTTC	CASSFGLANTLGEQYF
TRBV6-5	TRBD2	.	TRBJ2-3	TGTGCCAGCAACCGGGAGGGCACAGATACGCAGTATTTT	CASNREGTDTQYF
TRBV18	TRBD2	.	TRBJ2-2	TGTGCCAGCTCAGAGGGACTAGCGGGAGTCGCCGGGGAGCTGTTTTTT	CASSEGLAGVAGELFF
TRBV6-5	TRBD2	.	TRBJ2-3	TGTGCCAGCAGTTGGAGCGGGGGCCAATACACAGATACGCAGTATTTT	CASSWSGGQYTDTQYF
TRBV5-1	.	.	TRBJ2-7	TGCGCCAGCAGCTTGGTTGAGGGAAGCTCCTACGAGCAGTACTTC	CASSLVEGSSYEQYF
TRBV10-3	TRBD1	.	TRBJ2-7	TGTGCCATCAGTGAGTCTGGGACAGGGTTTAACGAGCAGTACTTC	CAISESGTGFNEQYF
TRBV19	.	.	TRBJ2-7	TGTGCCAGTAGTATTCTGACGGGACAAGGCTACGAGCAGTACTTC	CASSILTGQGYEQYF
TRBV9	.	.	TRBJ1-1	TGTGCCAGCAGCGAACTAGCAAGCACTGAAGCTTTCTTT	CASSELASTEAFF
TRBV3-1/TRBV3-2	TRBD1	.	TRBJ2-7	TGTGCCAGCAGCCCGGGACAGGGGGCGGGCGAGCAGTACTTC	CASSPGQGAGEQYF
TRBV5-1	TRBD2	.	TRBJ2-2	TGCGCCAGCAGCTTGGCGGGACTAGACACCGGGGAGCTGTTTTTT	CASSLAGLDTGELFF
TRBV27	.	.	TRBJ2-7	TGTGCCAGCAGTACCCTACAGGGTGCTCCTACGTTTTACGAGCAGTACTTC	CASSTLQGAPTFYEQYF
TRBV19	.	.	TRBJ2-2	TGTGCCAGTTTTGGCCTGAACACCGGGGAGCTGTTTTTT	CASFGLNTGELFF
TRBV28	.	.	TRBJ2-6	TGTGCCAGTTCAGCTGGGGCCAACGTCCTGACTTTC	CASSAGANVLTF
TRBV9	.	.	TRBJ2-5	TGTGCCAGCAGCGTGTTTGACGGGAAAGAGACCCAGTACTTC	CASSVFDGKETQYF
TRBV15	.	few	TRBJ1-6	TGTGCCACCAGCACCCTTAATTCACCCCTCCACTTT	CATSTLNSPLHF
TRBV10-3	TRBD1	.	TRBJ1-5	TGTGCCATCAGTGTTGGACAGGGTGTCGATCAGCCCCAGCATTTT	CAISVGQGVDQPQHF
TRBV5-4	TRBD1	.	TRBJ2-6	TGTGCCAGCAGCTTCCCCGGGACAGGGTTCGGTGGGGCCAACGTCCTGACTTTC	CASSFPGTGFGGANVLTF
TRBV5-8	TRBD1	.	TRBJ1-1	TGTGCCAGCAGCTTGATCCCAGGGGGAACGACTGAAGCTTTCTTT	CASSLIPGGTTEAFF
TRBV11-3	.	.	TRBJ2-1	TGTGCCAGCAGCTTAGAGGGTAGCACCGCCTACAATGAGCAGTTCTTC	CASSLEGSTAYNEQFF
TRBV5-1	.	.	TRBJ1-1	TGCGCCAGCAGTTTTGGCCCGGGCACTGAAGCTTTCTTT	CASSFGPGTEAFF